The present TCR beta chain was sequenced within a study of preoperative IRX-2 immunotherapy in early breast cancer (dated by TCRdb to between 2018 and 2021). Receptor libraries were prepared by the immunoSEQ multiplex PCR assay. In TCRdb, the immuneACCESS table is reduced to in-frame sequences with V and J assigned. These tables do not hold every clone; where another copy was compared, an unresolved V gene accounts for under half, and the others remain unexplained. A total of some 29,000 clones appear in this sample, 90% of them only once. The ten biggest clones cover approximately 9.9% of the sample. The germline V gene gives CDR1 as MNHEY and CDR2 as SVGAGI. Measured from the cysteine to the phenylalanine, the CDR3 is 14 residues long. CDR3 DNA is the only sequence kept; it has 42 bases, read in frame from the first base. Trimming removed 6 bases from V and 5 bases from J; the gene matches leave 9 bases unexplained.

This sample's treatment or condition label indicates: preoperative locoregional IRX-2 cytokine immunotherapy. The samples were obtained from a phase Ib study that tested preoperative, locoregional IRX-2 cytokine immunotherapy meant to prime immune responses. Patients with early-stage breast cancer who were given IRX-2 before surgery served as donors. Comments on this clone: Its antigen is not yet known. Base qualities are not at hand, and no much larger clone is one base apart.

The V and J segments used are TRBV6-5 and TRBJ1-1; 7 bases in the middle match TRBD1. This sequence originates from a human donor with breast cancer. The material was obtained from a patient treated with IRX-2 immunotherapy. The CDR3 region: CASRPRQGGTEAFF. The nucleotides read TGTGCCAGCAGACCAAGACAGGGAGGAACTGAAGCTTTCTTT.